This TCR beta chain is drawn from a study of blood T cell repertoires in COVID-19 (TCRdb year 2020). About the study as a whole: The collaborator samples originated in the United States, Italy and Spain and spanned the acute and convalescent phases of COVID-19. The material from the prospective study consisted of cDNA or gDNA derived from T cells, B-cell-depleted T cells, or PBMCs. Deeply sampled blood TCRbeta repertoires from subjects exposed to, actively infected with, or recovered from COVID-19 were included in the dataset. The repertoires were released in a freely available public database intended as a resource for research on the immune response to SARS-CoV-2. Samples came from the ongoing ImmuneRACE study (first 160 participants) plus 1,254 subjects from 6 global collaborators. Nearly every sample came with metadata listing a de-identified subject ID, COVID-19 status, age in years and sex. Where HLA class I and class II types were available, the types were taken from metadata supplied by the sample provider, not from assay-based typing. Study-wide conclusions, independent of this receptor: Clinical and demographic metadata were provided uncurated, with the amount varying by source and participant.

Based on the germline V gene, the CDR1 and CDR2 sequences are MNHNS and SASEGT. The V end loses 2 bases and the J end loses 2 bases, and a stretch of 19 bases separates them. The CDR3, cysteine through phenylalanine, is 18 amino acids long. CDR3 DNA is the only sequence kept; it has 54 bases, read in frame from the first base. The immunoSEQ Assay, a bias-controlled multiplex PCR, was used to amplify TCRbeta CDR3 regions from genomic DNA. The source study handled its data this way. The number of nucleated cells in each sample was estimated by amplification of reference gene primers within the assay. To quantify the absolute abundance of each unique TCRbeta CDR3 rearrangement, sequence reads were collapsed and filtered. Productive Simpson clonality was computed per sample as the square root of Simpson's diversity index over productive rearrangements. This is the immuneACCESS table as TCRdb keeps it, with only in-frame sequences that have V and J called. A part of the clones is gone; compared with another copy, unresolved V genes explain less than half, and the rest is unexplained. V and J calls plus clone size are reproduced from that table; the DNA served to infer D and trimming. Within this sample are 40,000 to 55,000 clones, with approximately 82% of them counted one time only. More than 4% of the sample rests with the top ten.

The collaborating institutions used their own protocols to collect whole blood in K2EDTA tubes. For TCRbeta analysis, collaborators shipped samples as frozen whole blood, isolated PBMCs, or DNA extracted from either of those sample types. Turning to this clone: The antigen this receptor binds is unknown. One base away there is no much larger clone; base qualities are not given.

The origin of this receptor is a woman aged 70-85 years with acute or convalescent COVID-19. Sequencing was carried out using peripheral blood. In this chain, TRBV6-1 is recombined with TRBJ1-5; the best D guess is TRBD1, with 5 bases matching. This receptor has the CDR3 CASSEMAGLGVGNQPQHF. The DNA sequence reads TGTGCCAGCAGTGAAATGGCAGGCTTAGGGGTCGGCAATCAGCCCCAGCATTTT.